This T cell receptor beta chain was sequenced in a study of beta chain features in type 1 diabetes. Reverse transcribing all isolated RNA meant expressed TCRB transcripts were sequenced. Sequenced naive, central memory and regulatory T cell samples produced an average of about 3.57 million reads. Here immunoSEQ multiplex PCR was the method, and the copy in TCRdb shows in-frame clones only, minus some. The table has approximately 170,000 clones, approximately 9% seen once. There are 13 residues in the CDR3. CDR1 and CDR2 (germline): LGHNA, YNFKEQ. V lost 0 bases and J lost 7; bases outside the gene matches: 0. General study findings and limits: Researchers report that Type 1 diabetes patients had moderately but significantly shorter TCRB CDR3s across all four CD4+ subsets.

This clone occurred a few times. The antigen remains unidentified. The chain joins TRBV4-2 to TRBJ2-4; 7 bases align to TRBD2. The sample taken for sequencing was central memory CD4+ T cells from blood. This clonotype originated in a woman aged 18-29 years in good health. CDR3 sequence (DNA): TGTGCCAGCAGCCAAGAGGGGGGGAACATTCAGTACTTC. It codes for CASSQEGGNIQYF.